The source of this T cell receptor beta chain is a study of T cell repertoires in cytomegalovirus infection (dated by TCRdb to between 2017 and 2020). For the study in its entirety: Because public TCR beta signatures pointed to carriage of CMV infection together with the matching HLA type, the HLA type of each donor mattered for the analysis.

Results and caveats for the whole study, not just this receptor: Cumulative frequency of public TCR beta family members discriminated carriers of CMV infection plus the relevant HLA type in this cohort and an independent roughly 330-donor cohort. The ex vivo response was dominated by HLA-C-restricted CMV-specific TCR beta clonotypes, which also provided the single most frequent clonotype in two of eight donors.

The sequencer was an Illumina HiSeq 1500. In TCRdb, the public reads were trimmed at Q25 with fastp and aligned with MiXCR, with productive beta chains retained. Under each unique CDR3 protein, matching rows form one entry showing the most common genes and DNA. The sample records about 310,000 distinct CDR3 sequences, roughly 15% of which are singletons. About 11% of the sample rests with the top ten. The sample holds many counts of this clonotype. Its antigen is still unknown. Base-call qualities are not available, and no considerably larger clone is one nucleotide away. This clonotype was obtained from a human donor in good health (CMV status not recorded). Some clones in this sample may be carry-over from other donors' samples. Sequencing used PBMCs.

The nucleotide sequence reads as follows: TGTGCCAGCAGCTCTTCCTACTCAGCTTCGGATACGCAGTATTTT. It is translated as CASSSSYSASDTQYF. The sequence joins TRBV7-8 to TRBJ2-3, with the identity of the D gene unclear. The CDR3, cysteine through phenylalanine, is 15 amino acids long. Left in the record is the CDR3 DNA by itself, 45 bases read in frame from the first base. Trimming at the junction amounts to 4 bases on V and 6 bases on J, and the germline ends lie 17 bases apart. From a lookup of the germline V gene, CDR1 and CDR2 are SGHVS and FQNEAQ.